This T cell receptor (beta chain) was found in a study of shared clonotypes between healthy human individuals. This clone was detected once. Germline CDR1 reads PRHDT; CDR2 reads FYEKMQ (reference sequence). There are 17 residues in the CDR3. Trimming cost V 4 bases and J 4 bases; bases outside gene matches: 9. The table came from immunoSEQ multiplex PCR; TCRdb's copy has only in-frame clones and leaves some out. This repertoire shows 450,000 to 500,000 clones, about 79% found once; its top ten account for roughly 13%. The chain links TRBV13 to TRBJ2-5, with 13 bases identical to TRBD2. The source is a woman between 35 and 50 years old in good health. Some clones in this sample may be carry-over from other donors' samples. Material for sequencing was PBMCs. The CDR3 protein is CASSSRTSGSFGETQYF. As DNA, the CDR3 is TGTGCCAGCAGCTCCCGGACTAGCGGGAGTTTTGGAGAGACCCAGTACTTC.